This is a list of T cell receptor beta chains from one sample in a study of blood T cell repertoires in COVID-19. Sequencing was performed with immunoSEQ multiplex PCR; in TCRdb, only in-frame clones are kept and a portion is missing. The sample holds 240,000 or so clones; roughly 80% are singletons and the top ten take roughly 3.4%. The sample comprised peripheral blood. These receptors came from a young woman with acute or convalescent COVID-19. CDR3s include the opening cysteine and the closing phenylalanine or tryptophan. Each record gives: J gene, clone size, V gene, D gene, CDR3 DNA, CDR3 protein. The D gene is left open where the match is weak. Clone size, where shown, is once, few, many, or a class for clones that have expanded.

>TRBJ1-3|.|TRBV19|.
TGTGCCAGTAGTGCAGTCAGCTCTGGAAACACCATATATTTT
CASSAVSSGNTIYF
>TRBJ1-5|.|TRBV27|TRBD1
TGTGCCAGCAGCCCGGGACAGGGGGCGCGTCAGCCCCAGCATTTT
CASSPGQGARQPQHF
>TRBJ2-5|.|TRBV7-2|TRBD2
TGTGCCAGCAGCTCGAGACTAGCGGGAGGGTTGGAGACCCAGTACTTC
CASSSRLAGGLETQYF
>TRBJ1-5|.|TRBV29-1|TRBD1
TGCAGCGTAGGACAGGGAGGTCAGCCCCAGCATTTT
CSVGQGGQPQHF
>TRBJ1-4|.|TRBV5-1|.
TGCGCCAGCAGCTTGGGGGGCCCAGAAAAACTGTTTTTT
CASSLGGPEKLFF
>TRBJ1-2|.|TRBV27|.
TGTGCCAGCAGTCCCATAGGGGCTAACTATGGCTACACCTTC
CASSPIGANYGYTF
>TRBJ2-5|.|TRBV5-1|TRBD2
TGCGCCAGCAGCTCCGGGACTACATCCTACCTCTTCCAGGAGACCCAGTACTTC
CASSSGTTSYLFQETQYF
>TRBJ1-2|.|TRBV27|.
TGTGCCAGCAGTTTATCGGGGCTGAAACCGCCCTATGGCTACACCTTC
CASSLSGLKPPYGYTF
>TRBJ2-5|once|TRBV6-6|.
TGTGCCAGCCTCCATCCCTGGAGGGCCGGTCAAGAGACCCAGTACTTC
CASLHPWRAGQETQYF
>TRBJ2-2|.|TRBV4-1|.
TGCGCCAGCAGCAGCCAAGAACCTGTCACCGGGGAGCTGTTTTTT
CASSSQEPVTGELFF
>TRBJ1-3|.|TRBV12-3/TRBV12-4|.
TGTGCCAGCGTCGGGTCCGGAAACACCATATATTTT
CASVGSGNTIYF
>TRBJ1-3|.|TRBV9|.
TGTGCCAGCAGCTTCCAAGGGGCGGCGAGCTCTGGAAACACCATATATTTT
CASSFQGAASSGNTIYF
>TRBJ2-1|.|TRBV30|TRBD1
TGTGCCTGGAGTGTAGACAGGGGAATATACAATGAGCAGTTCTTC
CAWSVDRGIYNEQFF
>TRBJ2-1|.|TRBV6-2/TRBV6-3|TRBD2
TGTGCCAGCAGCCCTCTTCTAGCGGGAGGGCCAGTCTACAATGAGCAGTTCTTC
CASSPLLAGGPVYNEQFF
>TRBJ1-2|once|TRBV3-1/TRBV3-2|.
TGTGCCAGCAGCCAACTAAGAGATGGCTACACCTTC
CASSQLRDGYTF
>TRBJ2-2|.|TRBV9|TRBD2
TGTGCCAGCAGCGTAGGCCTAGCGGGACTAGCGAACACCGGGGAGCTGTTTTTT
CASSVGLAGLANTGELFF
>TRBJ2-3|.|TRBV27|.
TGTGCCAGCAGTCCACTAACGCGCACAGATACGCAGTATTTT
CASSPLTRTDTQYF
>TRBJ1-1|few|TRBV19|.
TGTGCCAGTAGTACCCTCCGGGGATTCATGAACACTGAAGCTTTCTTT
CASSTLRGFMNTEAFF
>TRBJ1-1|.|TRBV5-1|TRBD1
TGCGCCAGCCGAATCACAACACCGACAGGGCCCGGAGCTGAAGCTTTCTTT
CASRITTPTGPGAEAFF
>TRBJ1-2|.|TRBV13|TRBD1
TGTGCCAGCAGCGACGCCGGGACAGGGGGCAACTATGGCTACACCTTC
CASSDAGTGGNYGYTF